The present T cell receptor beta chain was sequenced within a study of blood T cell repertoires in COVID-19. TCRdb's table, derived via immunoSEQ multiplex PCR, lists solely in-frame clones and lacks some. The sample has about 300,000 clones, roughly 85% seen once; the top ten hold approximately 1.9%. The sequence derives from a woman aged 25-40 years who had been exposed to COVID-19. The material sequenced was PBMCs or T cells enriched from blood (not recorded which).

The CDR3 loop reads CASSQYQGARFSGNTIYF. DNA of the CDR3: TGTGCCAGCAGCCAGTATCAGGGGGCGCGATTCTCTGGAAACACCATATATTTT. This chain connects TRBV3-1 (or the pseudogene TRBV3-2) to TRBJ1-3; 8 bases are a match to TRBD1. The CDR3 loop spans 18 amino acids. Germline CDR1 is LGHDT and CDR2 is YNNKEL (reference sequence). V shed 3 bases, J shed 0 bases, and the junction held 10 bases outside the gene matches.